These 29 T cell receptor beta chains originate from one sample sequenced in a study of brain metastases from non-small cell lung cancer. This table comes from immunoSEQ multiplex PCR, and its TCRdb copy is limited to in-frame clones, with some not included. The table has over 2,500 clones, roughly four fifths seen once. The sample taken for sequencing was primary lung tumor tissue. The receptor set was obtained from a donor at least 40 years old with non-small cell lung cancer.

This clone has just one count. This chain links TRBV29-1 with TRBJ2-3; TRBD2 is a possible D gene (7 bases). Looked up from germline, CDR1 is SQVTM and CDR2 is ANQGSEA. Trimming pared 1 base from V and 3 bases from J, leaving 20 bases between. This CDR3 has 17 residues. CDR3 sequence reads: CSVEGGLAETGTDTQYF. The CDR3 coding sequence is TGCAGCGTTGAAGGGGGGCTAGCGGAGACGGGAACAGATACGCAGTATTTT.

This rearrangement joins TRBV24-1 to TRBJ2-3; D not resolved. V lost 3 bases and J 0 bases, leaving 15 bases between the germline ends. This CDR3 spans 17 amino acids. The germline V gene has CDR1 KGHDR and CDR2 SFDVKD. The CDR3 region is CATSDPSTRSSTDTQYF. The CDR3 nucleotides are TGTGCCACCAGTGATCCCTCGACTCGATCTAGCACAGATACGCAGTATTTT.

This chain uses TRBV7-2 with TRBJ2-3, with TRBD2 matching over 13 bases. Trimming took 5 bases from V and 2 from J; bases not matched to a gene: 4. CDR1 is SGHTA and CDR2 is FQGNSA in the germline V gene. This CDR3 region has 16 residues. CDR3 DNA: TGTGCCAGCAGCGTACTAGCGGGAGGGCCCACAGATACGCAGTATTTT. It specifies CASSVLAGGPTDTQYF.

The rearrangement joins TRBV19 to TRBJ2-2; 10 positions agree with TRBD1. This CDR3 spans 15 amino acids. Germline lookup yields CDR1 LNHDA and CDR2 SQIVND (reference sequence). V lost 6 bases and J lost 6; bases outside the gene matches: 7. The CDR3: CASSRDRGFAGELFF. The CDR3, as DNA: TGTGCCAGTAGCCGGGACAGGGGTTTTGCCGGGGAGCTGTTTTTT. Full variable domain (outside the CDR3, taken from reference TRBV19 and TRBJ2-2): DGGITQSPKYLFRKEGQNVTLSCEQNLNHDAMYWYRQDPGQGLRLIYYSQIVNDFQKGDIAEGYSVSREKKESFPLTVTSAQKNPTAFYLCASSRDRGFAGELFFGEGSRLTVL.

This chain connects TRBV6-5 to TRBJ1-3; perhaps TRBD1 as D (6 bases). The V and J ends lost 7 bases and 2 bases respectively, with 9 bases between them. The CDR3 has 13 residues. Germline assignment: CDR1 MNHEY and CDR2 SVGAGI. The CDR3 region is CASIPGAGNTIYF. CDR3 sequence (DNA): TGTGCCAGCATTCCAGGGGCTGGAAACACCATATATTTT.

Comments on this clone: A read error may be the cause here, since a much bigger clone is one base away. Other nucleotide sequences in the sample specify the same CDR3. The chain employs TRBV5-1 and TRBJ1-2, with D tentatively TRBD1 (5 bases). The length of the CDR3 is 12 residues. V gave up 5 bases and J gave up 5 bases, with 10 bases separating them. Germline CDR1 reads SGHRS; CDR2 reads YFSETQ. Here the CDR3 DNA reads TGCGCCAGCAGGGGGCGGAATTATGGCTACACCTTC. Protein product: CASRGRNYGYTF.

V usage is TRBV12-3 or TRBV12-4 and J usage is TRBJ2-3; D unresolved. Trimming left V 8 bases short and J 0 bases short, with 6 bases between. This CDR3 contains 12 residues. As DNA, the CDR3 is TGTGCCAGCGGCAGGAGCACAGATACGCAGTATTTT. Encoded protein: CASGRSTDTQYF.

The rearrangement joins TRBV29-1 to TRBJ2-3; 8 bases fit TRBD2. V was clipped by 6 bases and J by 6 bases; unmatched bases: 11. Germline V CDR1 and CDR2: SQVTM, ANQGSEA. CDR3 size: 14 residues. CDR3 in amino acids: CSVPSDGRGDTQYF. CDR3 DNA sequence: TGCAGCGTCCCATCAGACGGGAGGGGGGATACGCAGTATTTT.

To note about this clone: The identical CDR3 is also encoded by other nucleotide sequences in the sample. The rearrangement links TRBV7-9 to TRBJ2-2, with 13 bases identical to TRBD2. This CDR3 region has 16 residues. Germline V gene lookup returns CDR1 SEHNR and CDR2 FQNEAQ (reference sequence). Losses at the gene ends were 5 bases for V and 6 bases for J; bases not matched to a gene: 6. CDR3 sequence reads: CASSPGLAGAAGELFF. The DNA for the CDR3 is TGTGCCAGCAGCCCTGGACTAGCGGGAGCGGCCGGGGAGCTGTTTTTT.

This chain links TRBV6-5 with TRBJ2-5, with D tentatively TRBD1 or TRBD2 (6 bases each). There are 12 residues in the CDR3. Germline CDR1 MNHEY, CDR2 SVGAGI. V was pared by 8 bases and J by 4 bases, with 11 bases between. CDR3 coding DNA: TGTGCCAGCGGGAGGACAGCAGAGACCCAGTACTTC. It translates to CASGRTAETQYF.

The V gene is TRBV5-1, the J gene TRBJ2-7; 9 positions agree with TRBD1. The V gene end was trimmed by 4 bases and the J gene end by 0 bases; junction bases not matched to a gene: 5. The germline gives CDR1 SGHRS, CDR2 YFSETQ. The CDR3 is made up of 15 amino acids. The CDR3 sequence is CASSRGGQGSYEQYF. The DNA of the CDR3 is TGCGCCAGCAGCCGAGGGGGACAGGGCTCCTACGAGCAGTACTTC.

This sequence joins TRBV19 and TRBJ2-2; D gene unclear. Trimming removed 7 bases from V and 5 bases from J, with 17 bases in between. CDR1 and CDR2 from the germline V gene are LNHDA and SQIVND (reference sequence). There are 15 residues in the CDR3. CDR3 protein: CASTATSVGTGELFF. DNA for the CDR3: TGTGCCAGTACCGCCACCTCGGTTGGGACCGGGGAGCTGTTTTTT. Full variable domain (missing parts from reference TRBV19 and TRBJ2-2): DGGITQSPKYLFRKEGQNVTLSCEQNLNHDAMYWYRQDPGQGLRLIYYSQIVNDFQKGDIAEGYSVSREKKESFPLTVTSAQKNPTAFYLCASTATSVGTGELFFGEGSRLTVL.

The V and J genes are TRBV7-2 and TRBJ2-1, with TRBD2 matching 14 bases. Looked up from germline, CDR1 is SGHTA and CDR2 is FQGNSA. Losses at the gene ends were 1 base for V and 9 bases for J; bases not matched to a gene: 5. The CDR3 contains 16 residues. The CDR3 is CASSLEGLAGALEQFF. The CDR3 DNA reads TGTGCCAGCAGCTTAGAGGGACTAGCGGGAGCCCTTGAGCAGTTCTTC.

This clone showed up just a few times. V and J are TRBV9 and TRBJ2-1, with 7 bases aligning to TRBD2. CDR1 is SGDLS and CDR2 is YYNGEE in the germline V gene. CDR3 length: 13 amino acids. J was trimmed by 11 bases and V by 4 bases; bases with no gene match: 9. DNA of the CDR3: TGTGCCAGCAGCCCCCTCGGGGGGTACCAGCAGTTCTTC. Its translation is CASSPLGGYQQFF.

J is TRBJ1-5 and V is TRBV7-8, with unresolved D. Trimming took off 5 bases at V and 2 bases at J, with 16 bases between the two ends. Germline CDR1 and CDR2: SGHVS and FQNEAQ. The CDR3 sequence is 16 residues long. CDR3 region: CASSRDGTSGNQPQHF. In DNA form, the CDR3 reads TGTGCCAGCAGCCGAGACGGTACCTCCGGCAATCAGCCCCAGCATTTT.

This clone has just one count. The rearrangement uses TRBV2 and TRBJ1-5, with a tentative D call TRBD1 (5 bases). CDR1 and CDR2 (germline): SNHLY, FYNNEI. V shed 2 bases and J shed 6 bases, with 11 bases lying between them. The CDR3 totals 14 residues. The CDR3 DNA reads as TGTGCCAGCAGTGAAAGGTTAGGGGTTCAGCCCCAGCATTTT. It codes for CASSERLGVQPQHF.

The chain recombines TRBV7-2 with TRBJ1-2; D unclear. V was trimmed by 1 base and J by 10 bases, leaving 16 bases between them. CDR1 and CDR2 from the germline V gene are SGHTA and FQGNSA. This CDR3 is 14 amino acids long. This CDR3 reads CASSLDGGSSSYTF. In nucleotides, the CDR3 is TGTGCCAGCAGCTTAGACGGCGGTTCGAGCTCCTACACCTTC. The variable domain in full, completed from reference TRBV7-2 and TRBJ1-2, reads GAGVSQSPSNKVTEKGKDVELRCDPISGHTALYWYRQSLGQGLEFLIYFQGNSAPDKSGLPSDRFSAERTGGSVSTLTIQRTQQEDSAVYLCASSLDGGSSSYTFGSGTRLTVV.

This clone has a handful of counts. The V gene is TRBV6-1, the J gene TRBJ2-2; D is possibly TRBD1 (5 bases). This CDR3 has 14 amino acids. Germline CDR1 and CDR2: MNHNS and SASEGT. Trimming removed 2 bases at V and 7 bases at J, with 11 bases between. The CDR3 sequence: CASSESRANGELFF. CDR3 in DNA: TGTGCCAGCAGTGAAAGCAGGGCGAACGGGGAGCTGTTTTTT.

The V gene is TRBV19, the J gene TRBJ1-5; perhaps TRBD1 as D (6 bases). Germline V gene lookup returns CDR1 LNHDA and CDR2 SQIVND (reference sequence). The CDR3 has 17 residues. The V gene lost 1 base and the J gene lost 3 bases, with 16 bases spanning the gap. CDR3 sequence: CASSIARGGDNNQPQHF. CDR3 sequence (DNA): TGTGCCAGTAGTATAGCTCGGGGGGGGGACAACAATCAGCCCCAGCATTTT. The full variable domain, in which reference TRBV19 and TRBJ1-5 provide the parts outside the CDR3, is DGGITQSPKYLFRKEGQNVTLSCEQNLNHDAMYWYRQDPGQGLRLIYYSQIVNDFQKGDIAEGYSVSREKKESFPLTVTSAQKNPTAFYLCASSIARGGDNNQPQHFGDGTRLSIL.

The chain carries TRBV15 and TRBJ2-1, with 12 nucleotides matching TRBD1. V shed 0 bases, J shed 0 bases, and the junction held 3 bases outside the gene matches. Germline CDR1 and CDR2: LNHNV and YYDKDF (reference sequence). CDR3 length equals 18 residues. CDR3 coding DNA: TGTGCCACCAGCAGAGATGGGACAGGGGGCTCCTCCTACAATGAGCAGTTCTTC. This encodes CATSRDGTGGSSYNEQFF.

The chain recombines TRBV18 with TRBJ2-2; 13 bases fit TRBD2. Germline V gives CDR1 KGHSH, CDR2 LQKENI. The CDR3 has 16 amino acids. Trimming cost V 3 bases and J 6 bases; bases outside gene matches: 4. CDR3 residues: CASSPRTSGRPGELFF. The CDR3 region has the DNA TGTGCCAGCTCACCTCGGACTAGCGGGAGACCCGGGGAGCTGTTTTTT.

In the case of this clone: A read error may produce the germline difference seen at one junction end. The same CDR3 is also encoded by other DNA sequences in this sample. J is TRBJ2-1 and V is TRBV10-3; 7 bases map to TRBD1. This CDR3 is built from 15 residues. The germline V gene has CDR1 ENHRY and CDR2 SYGVKD. The CDR3 loop reads CAISERGLDDNEQFF. In nucleotides, the CDR3 is TGTGCCATCAGTGAGAGGGGGCTAGATGACAATGAACAGTTCTTC.

This sequence joins TRBV28 and TRBJ1-5, with D possibly matching TRBD1 (5 bases). Trimming stripped 5 bases from V and 7 bases from J, with 18 bases between. The length of the CDR3 is 15 residues. Germline V gene sequence: CDR1 MDHEN, CDR2 SYDVKM. The CDR3 here is CASSAWGGEEQPQHF. In DNA form, the CDR3 reads TGTGCCAGCAGTGCCTGGGGAGGGGAAGAACAGCCCCAGCATTTT. Full variable domain (missing parts from reference TRBV28 and TRBJ1-5): DVKVTQSSRYLVKRTGEKVFLECVQDMDHENMFWYRQDPGLGLRLIYFSYDVKMKEKGDIPEGYSVSREKKERFSLILESASTNQTSMYLCASSAWGGEEQPQHFGDGTRLSIL.

The V and J genes are TRBV6-2 or TRBV6-3 and TRBJ2-2; TRBD2 agrees at 11 bases. V trimming: 5 bases; J trimming: 5 bases; junction bases outside the gene matches: 4. CDR1 MNHEY and CDR2 SVGEGT come from the germline V gene. The CDR3 length is 15 residues. In DNA, the CDR3 is TGTGCCAGCAGTCGAACTAGCGGGAGAACCGGGGAGCTGTTTTTT. Its protein product is CASSRTSGRTGELFF.

The chain couples TRBV27 to TRBJ2-1; 12 bases map to TRBD1. Germline CDR1 and CDR2: MNHEY and SMNVEV (reference sequence). CDR3 length equals 16 residues. The V gene end was trimmed by 6 bases and the J gene end by 6 bases; junction bases not matched to a gene: 9. The CDR3 sequence is CASSILRDRGLNEQFF. DNA of the CDR3: TGTGCCAGCAGCATTCTCCGGGACAGGGGGCTCAATGAGCAGTTCTTC.

This clone showed up just once. This chain links TRBV10-3 with TRBJ2-2; the match to TRBD1 covers 7 bases. CDR3 length: 17 amino acids. CDR1 is ENHRY and CDR2 is SYGVKD in the germline V gene. Trimming removed 4 bases from V and 5 bases from J; junction bases left unmatched: 13. For the CDR3, the DNA is TGTGCCATCAGTGGATCTCCCGGGACAGAAAGGACCGGGGAGCTGTTTTTT. Translating gives CAISGSPGTERTGELFF.

The chain couples TRBV3-1 (or the pseudogene TRBV3-2) to TRBJ2-3; D gene uncertain. In germline, CDR1 is LGHDT, CDR2 YNNKEL (reference sequence). There are 12 residues in the CDR3. The V and J ends lost 6 bases and 5 bases respectively, with 9 bases between them. CDR3 in DNA: TGTGCCAGCAGTCTAGAGGTAGATACGCAGTATTTT. Encoded protein: CASSLEVDTQYF.

By proportion, this clone is large. The chain uses TRBV6-2 or TRBV6-3 and TRBJ2-7; D remains unclear. V was trimmed by 6 bases and J by 6 bases, leaving 9 bases between them. Germline-derived CDR1 and CDR2 are MNHEY and SVGEGT. The CDR3 totals 11 residues. As DNA, the CDR3 is TGTGCCAGCAGCCTCTACGGCGAGCAGTACTTC. Translated, it gives CASSLYGEQYF.

This chain uses TRBV28 with TRBJ2-1, with 9 bases aligning to TRBD2. The germline CDR1 and CDR2 sequences are MDHEN and SYDVKM. The CDR3 sequence is 18 residues long. The junction had 13 bases not matched to a gene; V was cut back by 7 bases and J by 0 bases. In nucleotides, the CDR3 is TGTGCCAGCACCGGGGGGACTAGCCCTCAGAGCTCCTACAATGAGCAGTTCTTC. As protein: CASTGGTSPQSSYNEQFF.